This T cell receptor (beta chain) comes out of a study of T-cell reconstitution after alpha-beta-depleted transplantation in children. CDR1 is SGHAT, CDR2 FQNNGV, per germline. The CDR3 totals 13 residues. V dropped 5 bases and J dropped 5 bases, with 13 bases sitting between them. Study outcomes and limitations: Expanded clones from the graft, numbering several hundred, reportedly supplied alpha-beta T cells about two months after transplant.

As to this clonotype: What it recognizes is unknown.

Preparation of the TCRbeta library involved a method that used unique molecular identifiers. MiXCR, applied by TCRdb to the PCR reads, yields one record per CDR3 protein. Seen here are about 210,000 distinct CDR3 sequences, about 15% observed once, and the top ten hold 35% to 50%. Sequenced material: PBMCs, mostly from graft donor cells, taken 360 days after TCRalphabeta/CD19-depleted stem cell transplant. The genes are TRBV11-2 and TRBJ2-7, with D unclear. The origin of this receptor is a male patient under 10 years old who had a stem cell transplant for acute lymphoblastic leukemia, so the T cells may come from the graft donor. The CDR3 bases are TGTGCCAGCAGCCAAGACCCCGGCGACGAGCAGTACTTC. Its translation: CASSQDPGDEQYF.